The T cell receptor beta chain described here comes from a study of cytomegalovirus exposure and HLA in healthy donors. The germline CDR1 and CDR2 sequences are SNHLY and FYNNEI. V shed 8 bases, J shed 3 bases, and the junction held 5 bases outside the gene matches. The CDR3 covers 13 residues. Clones were read by immunoSEQ multiplex PCR, and TCRdb kept only the in-frame ones, dropping some. The data contain some 210,000 clones, over 75% of them singletons. Study-level results: In vitro confirmation showed a few CMV-associated chains to be CMV antigen specific. Researchers counted around 150 TCR beta chains as cytomegalovirus-associated. The classifier reportedly diagnosed cytomegalovirus status with high sensitivity and specificity.

For this clone: What it recognizes is unknown.

The TCR originated in a young woman in good health and CMV-seropositive. The chain combines TRBV2 with TRBJ1-1; 8 nucleotides agree with TRBD1. Sequenced input: PBMCs. As DNA, the CDR3 is TGTGCCAGCTCAGGGGGCGCGGACACTGAAGCTTTCTTT. Its translation is CASSGGADTEAFF.